This entry lists 5 T cell receptor beta chains sequenced from one sample in a study of T cells after yellow fever vaccination. From the 5' RACE reads, TCRdb called clonotypes with MiXCR, one entry per CDR3 protein. Of a few hundred thousand distinct CDR3 sequences listed, about 12% are singletons. The sequencing here drew on CD4+ T cells sorted from PBMCs, taken 15 days after the yellow fever booster vaccination. The receptor set was obtained from a man younger than 35 who received the YFV17D yellow fever vaccine.

The genes are TRBV7-2 and TRBJ2-1; D may correspond to TRBD1 or TRBD2 (5 bases each). The CDR3 spans 16 residues. CDR1 and CDR2 from the germline V gene are SGHTA and FQGNSA. V was trimmed by 5 bases and J by 3 bases, leaving 17 bases between them. CDR3 bases: TGTGCCAGCAGCACAAACGTCGGGACCTTCTACAATGAGCAGTTCTTC. This codes for CASSTNVGTFYNEQFF.

In its sample, this clonotype was seen many times. V gene TRBV15 combines with J gene TRBJ1-2; TRBD1 agrees at 9 bases. The germline V gene encodes CDR1 LNHNV and CDR2 YYDKDF (reference sequence). The CDR3 totals 13 residues. V dropped 5 bases and J dropped 5; count of bases not matched to a gene: 3. CDR3 nucleotides: TGTGCCACCAGCGGGACAGGGCGATATGGCTACACCTTC. Its translation is CATSGTGRYGYTF.

This clonotype showed up just a few times. The V call is TRBV24-1, the J call TRBJ1-2, with D hard to call. The V end lost 0 bases, the J end lost 11 bases, and 12 bases lay between the germline ends. CDR1 and CDR2 (germline): KGHDR, SFDVKD. The CDR3 sequence is 13 residues long. CDR3 loop: CATSDLSDRGYTF. CDR3 in DNA: TGTGCCACCAGTGATTTGTCGGACCGTGGATACACCTTC.

This clonotype was recorded at least ten times. The chain combines TRBV7-2 with TRBJ2-5; D perhaps matches TRBD2 (5 bases). Looked up from germline, CDR1 is SGHTA and CDR2 is FQGNSA. The CDR3 contains 15 residues. Deletions cut 5 bases from V and 2 bases from J, with 15 bases between. CDR3 region: CASSRGASLQETQYF. CDR3 bases: TGTGCCAGCAGCCGCGGCGCTAGCCTTCAAGAGACCCAGTACTTC.

This rearrangement joins TRBV10-3 to TRBJ2-1; 8 bases line up with TRBD2. Per germline, CDR1 ENHRY and CDR2 SYGVKD. This CDR3 is built from 14 residues. Trimming cost V 6 bases and J 7 bases; bases outside gene matches: 8. The DNA of the CDR3 is TGTGCCATCAGAAGCGGGGGTGGAGGGAATGAGCAGTTCTTC. It specifies CAIRSGGGGNEQFF.